A single T cell receptor beta chain is shown here with its context. These data belong to a study of technical replicates of blood from a handful of donors. The protocol was immunoSEQ multiplex PCR, while the TCRdb copy is restricted to in-frame clones and leaves out a portion. Among 35,000 to 50,000 clones listed, about 96% were seen once. The germline V gene has CDR1 MNHEY and CDR2 SMNVEV (reference sequence). Trimming pared 5 bases from V and 1 base from J, leaving 11 bases between. This CDR3 is built from 14 residues. This receptor was identified in a human donor in good health. The sequenced sample was T cells isolated from PBMCs. The V and J genes are TRBV27 and TRBJ1-1; weak D call: TRBD1 (6 bases). The CDR3 is CASSPTGKNTEAFF. DNA for the CDR3: TGTGCCAGCAGTCCGACAGGAAAGAACACTGAAGCTTTCTTT.